The TCR beta chain described here comes from a study of regulatory T cells in long-lasting Graves disease listed by TCRdb under 2021. For the wider study: Persistent Graves' disease was defined as antithyroid drug treatment for over 5 years with persistently positive TSH receptor autoantibodies. The study took place in China and was registered as a clinical trial. Persistent Graves' disease patients in the clinical cohort had taken antithyroid drugs for 9.5 to 13 years on average. Peripheral blood TCR sequencing and RNA sequencing compared persistent Graves' disease patients with newly diagnosed Graves' disease patients. TCR sequencing covered 13 persistent and roughly 20 newly diagnosed Graves' disease patients, 33 samples in total.

The library was obtained by multiplex PCR. The instrument given in TCRdb is Illumina HiSeq 4000. CDR3 regions were amplified by Arm-PCR with iRepertoire HTBI primers to construct TCR beta libraries. Before sequencing, the PCR products went through gel purification. Per the authors' processing: Gene usage analysis of CDR3 amino acid clonotypes used the 62 TRBV and more than 13 TRBJ segments found across samples. Filtered high-quality paired reads were merged into contigs using COPE and FqMerger. BLAST was used to align contigs to the IMGT TRBV, TRBD and TRBJ reference genes, and CDR3 was defined following IMGT. Any clonotype with a frequency above 0.1% was counted as a highly expanded clone. Shannon entropy was used to measure repertoire diversity, and the Gini coefficient was used to measure V-J evenness. Clonotypes shared by more than one individual were considered public. TCRdb took the public reads, trimmed them with fastp at Q25, ran MiXCR for clone calling and kept in-frame beta chains. Identical CDR3 proteins give one entry, which carries the most common genes and DNA. The V and J calls were determined by TCRdb, not by the authors. This sample is represented by approximately 440,000 distinct CDR3 sequences; 23% of them were singletons. The ten largest clones capture about a quarter of the sample.

V is pruned by 8 bases and J by 6 bases, leaving 2 bases of the junction without a gene match. Based on the germline V gene, the CDR1 and CDR2 sequences are ENHRY and SYGVKD. The CDR3 numbers 13 residues from cysteine through phenylalanine. Only the CDR3 part of the read is kept: 39 bases, read in frame from the first base. This specimen's time point label, interpreted: persistent/refractory GD, antithyroid drugs over 5 years with positive TRAb. For both TCR sequencing and RNA sequencing, RNA was extracted from PBMCs using TRIzol. The diagnosis of Graves' disease followed American Thyroid Association guidelines. The patients came from an endocrinology department in Xi'an, China. Each patient gave around 9.2 milliliters of peripheral blood, collected in an EDTA anticoagulant tube. Ficoll Paque Plus density gradient separation was used to isolate PBMCs, and no further T cell sorting was performed. An Agilent 2100 Bioanalyzer and agarose gel were used to check RNA quality, and a NanoDrop 2000 was used to measure RNA concentration.

Concerning this clonotype: The target of this receptor is not known. There are no base qualities to consult, and no much larger clone falls within one base.

General conclusions and limits of the study: Preferential use of TRBV28, TRBJ1-2 and TRBJ2-5 was observed in persistent disease, whereas TRBV20-1 and TRBJ2-1 were favored in newly diagnosed disease. Because the primary lesion, thyroid tissue, could not be accessed, the study looked at peripheral blood alone. Compared with newly diagnosed patients, persistent Graves' disease patients had lower TCR Shannon entropy and fewer highly expanded clones, which suggests clonal expansion. The authors acknowledged the small sample size as a limitation that may reduce accuracy. Sequencing and analysis were restricted to the TCR beta chain. More public clonotypes were shared among persistent patients (roughly 2,700) than among newly diagnosed patients (more than 950).

The clonotype was recovered from a female donor with Graves disease. The rearrangement combines TRBV10-3 with TRBJ2-1, with 12 middle bases fitting TRBD2. The sample was peripheral blood mononuclear cells (PBMCs), taken when the disease was refractory, from a patient treated with antithyroid drugs. The CDR3 protein sequence reads: CAILLAGGNEQFF. In nucleotides, the sequence is TGTGCCATCCTACTAGCGGGAGGCAATGAGCAGTTCTTC.